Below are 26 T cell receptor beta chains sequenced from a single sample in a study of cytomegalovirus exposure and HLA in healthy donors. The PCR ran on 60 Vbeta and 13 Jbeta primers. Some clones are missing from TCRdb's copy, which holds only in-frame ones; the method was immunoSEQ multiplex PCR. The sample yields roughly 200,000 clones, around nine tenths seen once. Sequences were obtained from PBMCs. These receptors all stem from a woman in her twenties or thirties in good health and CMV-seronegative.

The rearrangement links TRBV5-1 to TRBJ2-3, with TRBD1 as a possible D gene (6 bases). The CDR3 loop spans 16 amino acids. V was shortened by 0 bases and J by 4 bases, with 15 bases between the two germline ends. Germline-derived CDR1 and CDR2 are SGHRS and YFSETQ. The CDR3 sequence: CASSLARGGAADTQYF. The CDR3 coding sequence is TGCGCCAGCAGCTTGGCCCGAGGGGGTGCGGCAGATACGCAGTATTTT.

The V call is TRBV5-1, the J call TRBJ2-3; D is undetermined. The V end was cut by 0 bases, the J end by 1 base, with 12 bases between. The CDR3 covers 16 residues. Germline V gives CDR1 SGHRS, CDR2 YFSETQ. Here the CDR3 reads CASSLGVYLGTDTQYF. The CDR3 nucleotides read TGCGCCAGCAGCTTGGGGGTCTACCTAGGCACAGATACGCAGTATTTT.

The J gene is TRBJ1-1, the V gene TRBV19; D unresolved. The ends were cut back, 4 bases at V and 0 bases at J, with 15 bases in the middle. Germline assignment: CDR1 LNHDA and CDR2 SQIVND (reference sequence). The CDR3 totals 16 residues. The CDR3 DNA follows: TGTGCCAGTAGTAGCCAGGATCACGTTTTGAACACTGAAGCTTTCTTT. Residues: CASSSQDHVLNTEAFF.

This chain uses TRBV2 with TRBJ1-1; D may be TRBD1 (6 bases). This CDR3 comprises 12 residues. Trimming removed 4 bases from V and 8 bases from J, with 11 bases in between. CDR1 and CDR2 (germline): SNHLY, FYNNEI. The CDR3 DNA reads TGTGCCAGCAGTGCGCAGGGGTTGGAAGCTTTCTTT. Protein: CASSAQGLEAFF.

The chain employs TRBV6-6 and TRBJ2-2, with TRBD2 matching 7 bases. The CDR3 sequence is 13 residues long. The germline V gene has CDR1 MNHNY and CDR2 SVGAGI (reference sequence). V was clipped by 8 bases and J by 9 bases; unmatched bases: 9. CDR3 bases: TGTGCCAGCGCGAAGCGGGAAATAAGGGAGCTGTTTTTT. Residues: CASAKREIRELFF.

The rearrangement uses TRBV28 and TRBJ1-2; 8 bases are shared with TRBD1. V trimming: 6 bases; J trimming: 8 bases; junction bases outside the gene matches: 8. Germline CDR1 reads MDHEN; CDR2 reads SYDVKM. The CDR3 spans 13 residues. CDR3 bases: TGTGCCAGCAGATCGGGACAGGTCCGGGGCTACACCTTC. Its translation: CASRSGQVRGYTF.

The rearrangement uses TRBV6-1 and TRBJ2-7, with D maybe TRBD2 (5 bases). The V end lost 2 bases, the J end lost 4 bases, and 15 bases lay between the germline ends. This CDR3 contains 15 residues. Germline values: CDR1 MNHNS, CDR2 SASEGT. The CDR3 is CASSERLAWTYEQYF. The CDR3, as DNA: TGTGCCAGCAGTGAAAGATTAGCGTGGACTTACGAGCAGTACTTC.

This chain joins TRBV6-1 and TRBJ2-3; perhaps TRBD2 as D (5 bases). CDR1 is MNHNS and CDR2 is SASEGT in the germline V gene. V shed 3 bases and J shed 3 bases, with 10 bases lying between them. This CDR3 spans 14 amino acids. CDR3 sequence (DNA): TGTGCCAGCAGTGATGGAATAGCGACAGATACGCAGTATTTT. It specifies CASSDGIATDTQYF.

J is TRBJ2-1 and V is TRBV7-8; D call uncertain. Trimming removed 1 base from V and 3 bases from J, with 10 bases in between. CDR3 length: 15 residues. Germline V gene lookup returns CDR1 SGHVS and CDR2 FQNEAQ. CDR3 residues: CASSLVGVNYNEQFF. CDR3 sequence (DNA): TGTGCCAGCAGCTTAGTAGGAGTTAACTACAATGAGCAGTTCTTC.

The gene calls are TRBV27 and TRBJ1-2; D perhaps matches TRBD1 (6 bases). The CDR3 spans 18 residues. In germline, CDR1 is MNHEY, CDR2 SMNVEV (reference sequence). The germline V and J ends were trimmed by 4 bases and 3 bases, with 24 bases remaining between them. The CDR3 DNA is TGTGCCAGCAGTTCGCTTCTGCGGGGGCCGCCGGGGGACTATGGCTACACCTTC. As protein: CASSSLLRGPPGDYGYTF.

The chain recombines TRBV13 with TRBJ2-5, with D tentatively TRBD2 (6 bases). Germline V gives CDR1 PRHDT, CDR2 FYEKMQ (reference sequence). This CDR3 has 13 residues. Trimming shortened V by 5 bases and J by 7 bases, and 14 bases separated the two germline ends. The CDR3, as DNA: TGTGCCAGCAGCCTCCGGGAGAGGGGGACCCAGTACTTC. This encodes CASSLRERGTQYF.

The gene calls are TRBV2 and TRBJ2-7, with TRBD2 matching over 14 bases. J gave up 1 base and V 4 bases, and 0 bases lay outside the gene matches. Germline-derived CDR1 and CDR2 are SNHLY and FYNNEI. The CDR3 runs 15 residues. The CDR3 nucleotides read TGTGCCAGCAGTGGACTAGCGGGGGGGTCCTACGAGCAGTACTTC. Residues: CASSGLAGGSYEQYF.

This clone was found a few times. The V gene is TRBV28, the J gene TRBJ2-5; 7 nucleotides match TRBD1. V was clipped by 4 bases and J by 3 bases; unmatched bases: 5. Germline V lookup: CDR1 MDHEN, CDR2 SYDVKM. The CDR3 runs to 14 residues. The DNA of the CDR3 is TGTGCCAGCAGTTCCTCCGACAGGGAAGAGACCCAGTACTTC. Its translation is CASSSSDREETQYF. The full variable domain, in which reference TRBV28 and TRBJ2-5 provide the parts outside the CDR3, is DVKVTQSSRYLVKRTGEKVFLECVQDMDHENMFWYRQDPGLGLRLIYFSYDVKMKEKGDIPEGYSVSREKKERFSLILESASTNQTSMYLCASSSSDREETQYFGPGTRLLVL.

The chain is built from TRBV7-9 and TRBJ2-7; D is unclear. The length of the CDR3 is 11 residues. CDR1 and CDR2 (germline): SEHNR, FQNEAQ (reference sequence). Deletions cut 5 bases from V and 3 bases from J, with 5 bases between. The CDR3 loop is CASSTYYEQYF. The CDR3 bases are TGTGCCAGCAGCACTTACTACGAGCAGTACTTC.

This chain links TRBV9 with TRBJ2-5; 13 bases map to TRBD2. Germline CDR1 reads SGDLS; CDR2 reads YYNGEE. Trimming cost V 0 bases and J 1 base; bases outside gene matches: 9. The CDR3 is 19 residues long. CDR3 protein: CASSVAGFGLAGVQETQYF. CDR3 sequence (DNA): TGTGCCAGCAGCGTAGCAGGTTTTGGACTAGCGGGAGTCCAAGAGACCCAGTACTTC.

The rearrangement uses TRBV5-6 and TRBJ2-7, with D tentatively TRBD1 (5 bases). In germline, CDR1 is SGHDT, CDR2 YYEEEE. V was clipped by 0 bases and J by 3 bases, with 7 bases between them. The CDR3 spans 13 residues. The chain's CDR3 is CASSLDRNYEQYF. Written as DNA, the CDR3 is TGTGCCAGCAGCTTGGACAGGAACTACGAGCAGTACTTC.

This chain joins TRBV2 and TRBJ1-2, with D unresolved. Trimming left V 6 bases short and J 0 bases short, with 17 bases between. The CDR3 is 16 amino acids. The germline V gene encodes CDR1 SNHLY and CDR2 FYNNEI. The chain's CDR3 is CASRGGFSIANYGYTF. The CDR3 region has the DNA TGTGCCAGCAGGGGAGGTTTCTCTATAGCTAACTATGGCTACACCTTC.

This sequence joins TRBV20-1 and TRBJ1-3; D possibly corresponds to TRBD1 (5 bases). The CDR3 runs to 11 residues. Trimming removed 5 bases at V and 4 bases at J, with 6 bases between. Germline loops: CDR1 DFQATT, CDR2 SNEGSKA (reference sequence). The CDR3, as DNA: TGCAGTGCTTACAGGGGAAACACCATATATTTT. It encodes CSAYRGNTIYF.

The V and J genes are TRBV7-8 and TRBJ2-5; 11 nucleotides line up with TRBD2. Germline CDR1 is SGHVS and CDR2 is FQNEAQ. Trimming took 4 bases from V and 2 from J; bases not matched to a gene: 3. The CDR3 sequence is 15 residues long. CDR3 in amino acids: CASSSRLAGQETQYF. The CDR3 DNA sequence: TGTGCCAGCAGCTCCCGACTAGCGGGGCAAGAGACCCAGTACTTC.

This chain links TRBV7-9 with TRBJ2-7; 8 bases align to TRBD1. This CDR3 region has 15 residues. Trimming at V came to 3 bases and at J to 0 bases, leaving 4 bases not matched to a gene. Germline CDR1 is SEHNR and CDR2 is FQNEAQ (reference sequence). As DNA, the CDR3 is TGTGCCAGCAGCTTCCTGACAGGGGACTCCTACGAGCAGTACTTC. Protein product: CASSFLTGDSYEQYF.

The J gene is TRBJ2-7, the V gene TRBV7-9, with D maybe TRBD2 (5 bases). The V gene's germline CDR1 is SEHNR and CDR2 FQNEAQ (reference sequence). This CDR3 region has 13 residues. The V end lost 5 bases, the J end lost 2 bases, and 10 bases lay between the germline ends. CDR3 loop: CASSLPGTYEQYF. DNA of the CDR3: TGTGCCAGCAGCCTCCCCGGGACCTACGAGCAGTACTTC.

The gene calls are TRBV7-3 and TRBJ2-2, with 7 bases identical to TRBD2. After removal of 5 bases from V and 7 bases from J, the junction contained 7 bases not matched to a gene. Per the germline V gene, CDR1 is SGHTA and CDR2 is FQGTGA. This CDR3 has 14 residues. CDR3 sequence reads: CASSPRGGIGELFF. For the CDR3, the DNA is TGTGCCAGCAGCCCTCGCGGGGGAATCGGGGAGCTGTTTTTT.

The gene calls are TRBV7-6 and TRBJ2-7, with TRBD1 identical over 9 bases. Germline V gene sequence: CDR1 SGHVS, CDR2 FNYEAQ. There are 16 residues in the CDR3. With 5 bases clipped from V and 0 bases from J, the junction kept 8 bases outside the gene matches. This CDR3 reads CASSATPGQGSYEQYF. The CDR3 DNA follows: TGTGCCAGCAGCGCCACCCCGGGACAGGGCTCCTACGAGCAGTACTTC.

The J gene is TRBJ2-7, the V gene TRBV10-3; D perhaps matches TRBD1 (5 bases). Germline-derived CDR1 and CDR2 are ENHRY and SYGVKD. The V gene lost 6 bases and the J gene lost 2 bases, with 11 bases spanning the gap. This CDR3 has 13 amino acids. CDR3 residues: CAIRDIHTYEQYF. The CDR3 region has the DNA TGTGCCATCAGGGACATCCACACCTACGAGCAGTACTTC.

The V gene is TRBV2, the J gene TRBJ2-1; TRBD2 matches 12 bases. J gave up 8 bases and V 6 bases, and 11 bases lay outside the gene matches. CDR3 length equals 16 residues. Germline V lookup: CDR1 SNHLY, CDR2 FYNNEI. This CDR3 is CASSTASGGALDEQFF. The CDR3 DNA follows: TGTGCCAGCAGCACCGCTAGCGGGGGGGCCTTAGATGAGCAGTTCTTC.

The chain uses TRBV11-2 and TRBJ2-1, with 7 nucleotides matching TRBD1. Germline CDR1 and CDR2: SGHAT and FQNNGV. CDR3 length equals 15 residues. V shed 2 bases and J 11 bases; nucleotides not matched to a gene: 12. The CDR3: CASSLREGAHGKQFF. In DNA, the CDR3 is TGTGCCAGCAGCTTAAGAGAGGGGGCCCATGGGAAGCAGTTCTTC.